Listed below are T cell receptor beta chains from one sample, sequenced in a study of cytomegalovirus exposure and HLA in healthy donors. Sequencing used immunoSEQ multiplex PCR; TCRdb keeps in-frame clones, though not all of them. The sample has fewer than 150,000 clones, 77% seen once. The sequenced material came from PBMCs. These receptors all come from a human donor in good health. CDR3s include the opening cysteine and the closing phenylalanine or tryptophan. D genes are given only for firm matches. Clone sizes are given selectively: once, few, many, or a class where the clone is expanded.

CDR3nt: TGTGCCAGCAGCCACCAACAGGGGGGTGGGGATCAGCCCCAGCATTTT
CDR3aa: CASSHQQGGGDQPQHF
d_gene: TRBD1
j_gene: TRBJ1-5
abundance: -
len: 16
v_gene: TRBV2

CDR3nt: TGTGCCAGCAGTCAACAGGGCCTCCTGAGCTACACCTTC
CDR3aa: CASSQQGLLSYTF
d_gene: -
j_gene: TRBJ1-2
abundance: -
len: 13
v_gene: TRBV27

CDR3nt: TGTGCCAGCAGCTTATGGGGGCCGGGAACCACCGGGGAGCTGTTTTTT
CDR3aa: CASSLWGPGTTGELFF
d_gene: -
j_gene: TRBJ2-2
abundance: -
len: 16
v_gene: TRBV7-3

CDR3nt: TGCGCCAGCAGCCAAGGTGGCCCCAATGAGCAGTTCTTC
CDR3aa: CASSQGGPNEQFF
d_gene: -
j_gene: TRBJ2-1
abundance: -
len: 13
v_gene: TRBV4-1

CDR3nt: TGTGCCAGCAGTTCGGCGGGAGGAAGGGCAGATACGCAGTATTTT
CDR3aa: CASSSAGGRADTQYF
d_gene: TRBD2
j_gene: TRBJ2-3
abundance: -
len: 15
v_gene: TRBV28

CDR3nt: TGCAGCATACTCGTCTCCGGGACAGGATCTAATGAGCAGTTCTTC
CDR3aa: CSILVSGTGSNEQFF
d_gene: TRBD1
j_gene: TRBJ2-1
abundance: -
len: 15
v_gene: TRBV29-1

CDR3nt: TGTGCCAGCACCCCTCAACCCAGGGGAGAGACCCAGTACTTC
CDR3aa: CASTPQPRGETQYF
d_gene: -
j_gene: TRBJ2-5
abundance: -
len: 14
v_gene: TRBV9

CDR3nt: TGTGCCAGCAGCTCTAATCAGGGGAATAATGAAAAACTGTTTTTT
CDR3aa: CASSSNQGNNEKLFF
d_gene: -
j_gene: TRBJ1-4
abundance: -
len: 15
v_gene: TRBV5-5

CDR3nt: TGTGCCACCAACCGGGACAACCCGTACGAGCAGTACTTC
CDR3aa: CATNRDNPYEQYF
d_gene: -
j_gene: TRBJ2-7
abundance: -
len: 13
v_gene: TRBV28

CDR3nt: TGTGCCAGCAGTGACTCGAGGGCAGGGAACACTGAAGCTTTCTTT
CDR3aa: CASSDSRAGNTEAFF
d_gene: -
j_gene: TRBJ1-1
abundance: -
len: 15
v_gene: TRBV6-4

CDR3nt: TGTGCCAGTAGTTCTCCAGGGGCTGGGGCCAACGTCCTGACTTTC
CDR3aa: CASSSPGAGANVLTF
d_gene: -
j_gene: TRBJ2-6
abundance: -
len: 15
v_gene: TRBV19

CDR3nt: TGTGCCAGCTCACCCCGGACAGCTGGGGCCAACGTCCTGACTTTC
CDR3aa: CASSPRTAGANVLTF
d_gene: -
j_gene: TRBJ2-6
abundance: -
len: 15
v_gene: TRBV18

CDR3nt: TGTGCCACCAGACGAAACCAAGAGAGGGTCCTTTCCTACGAGCAGTACTTC
CDR3aa: CATRRNQERVLSYEQYF
d_gene: -
j_gene: TRBJ2-7
abundance: once
len: 17
v_gene: TRBV15

CDR3nt: TGTGCCAGTAGCCACCGGGACAGGGGGAGTGAGCAGTACTTC
CDR3aa: CASSHRDRGSEQYF
d_gene: TRBD1
j_gene: TRBJ2-5
abundance: -
len: 14
v_gene: TRBV19

CDR3nt: TGTGCCAGCACCGACAGGGCGAAAGGGGCCGATGAGCAGTTCTTC
CDR3aa: CASTDRAKGADEQFF
d_gene: TRBD1
j_gene: TRBJ2-1
abundance: -
len: 15
v_gene: TRBV5-4

CDR3nt: TGTGCCAGCAGCCTTGGGACAGCGAGGGAGTACTTC
CDR3aa: CASSLGTAREYF
d_gene: TRBD1
j_gene: TRBJ2-4
abundance: -
len: 12
v_gene: TRBV11-2

CDR3nt: TGTTCCAGCAGCCCCACCGGGACAGGGGTGAACACTGAAGCTTTCTTT
CDR3aa: CSSSPTGTGVNTEAFF
d_gene: TRBD1
j_gene: TRBJ1-1
abundance: -
len: 16
v_gene: TRBV7-9

CDR3nt: TGTGCCAGCAGCTCCCACCGGACTAGCGGGAAACCCGGCGAGCAGTTCTTC
CDR3aa: CASSSHRTSGKPGEQFF
d_gene: TRBD2
j_gene: TRBJ2-1
abundance: -
len: 17
v_gene: TRBV5-8

CDR3nt: TGTGCCAGCAGTGAAGCGCTATGGGGAGAAGCGCGAGGCCGGCAGTATTTT
CDR3aa: CASSEALWGEARGRQYF
d_gene: -
j_gene: TRBJ2-3
abundance: -
len: 17
v_gene: TRBV6-1

CDR3nt: TGTGCCTGGAGTGCGGACAGTTATGGCTACACCTTC
CDR3aa: CAWSADSYGYTF
d_gene: -
j_gene: TRBJ1-2
abundance: -
len: 12
v_gene: TRBV30

CDR3nt: TGTGCCAGCACTGTGCAGTCACTAAGCCCCTATGGCTACACCTTC
CDR3aa: CASTVQSLSPYGYTF
d_gene: -
j_gene: TRBJ1-2
abundance: -
len: 15
v_gene: TRBV6-5

CDR3nt: TGCGCCAGCAGTGAGTCTGGCGCCGGGTACAATGAGCAGTTCTTC
CDR3aa: CASSESGAGYNEQFF
d_gene: -
j_gene: TRBJ2-1
abundance: -
len: 15
v_gene: TRBV10-1

CDR3nt: -
CDR3aa: CASSKVGLGSLTGMGSGANGLTF
d_gene: -
j_gene: TRBJ2-6
abundance: once
len: 23
v_gene: TRBV21-1

CDR3nt: TGTGCCAGCAGCTTGTTCCAGGCAAACTCCTATGGCTACACCTTC
CDR3aa: CASSLFQANSYGYTF
d_gene: -
j_gene: TRBJ1-2
abundance: once
len: 15
v_gene: TRBV7-9

CDR3nt: TGTGCCAGTAGTATGGGGACAGGAGGCACTGAAGCTTTCTTT
CDR3aa: CASSMGTGGTEAFF
d_gene: TRBD1
j_gene: TRBJ1-1
abundance: -
len: 14
v_gene: TRBV19

CDR3nt: TGTGCCAGCAGTGATCCGACAGGGTGGACTGAAGCTTTCTTT
CDR3aa: CASSDPTGWTEAFF
d_gene: TRBD1
j_gene: TRBJ1-1
abundance: -
len: 14
v_gene: TRBV2

CDR3nt: TGTGCCAGCAGCTTTGTTGGCGGAAGAGTCTACAATGAGCAGTTCTTC
CDR3aa: CASSFVGGRVYNEQFF
d_gene: -
j_gene: TRBJ2-1
abundance: -
len: 16
v_gene: TRBV12-1

CDR3nt: TGTGCCAGCAGCCAAGTTGAGCGGCCTGGGGCCAACGTCCTGACTTTC
CDR3aa: CASSQVERPGANVLTF
d_gene: -
j_gene: TRBJ2-6
abundance: once
len: 16
v_gene: TRBV14

CDR3nt: TGTGCCAGTACCAACCCATCCGGGTGGCACACTGAAGCTTTCTTT
CDR3aa: CASTNPSGWHTEAFF
d_gene: -
j_gene: TRBJ1-1
abundance: -
len: 15
v_gene: TRBV19

CDR3nt: TGTGCCAGCAGCCATGCAGGGAAAAATCAGCCCCAGCATTTT
CDR3aa: CASSHAGKNQPQHF
d_gene: -
j_gene: TRBJ1-5
abundance: -
len: 14
v_gene: TRBV14

CDR3nt: TGTGCCAGCAGCTTAGCGACTGTGAACACTGAAGCTTTCTTT
CDR3aa: CASSLATVNTEAFF
d_gene: -
j_gene: TRBJ1-1
abundance: -
len: 14
v_gene: TRBV11-2

CDR3nt: TGTGCCAGCAGGGCGGGGACTAGCCAAGATACGCAGTATTTT
CDR3aa: CASRAGTSQDTQYF
d_gene: TRBD2
j_gene: TRBJ2-3
abundance: -
len: 14
v_gene: TRBV2

CDR3nt: TGTGCCAGCAGCTTAATCGGACAGGGAAATAACTATGGCTACACCTTC
CDR3aa: CASSLIGQGNNYGYTF
d_gene: TRBD1
j_gene: TRBJ1-2
abundance: -
len: 16
v_gene: TRBV7-2

CDR3nt: TGTGCCAGCAGTACGGGACCCGGAGGGGGCTACACCTTC
CDR3aa: CASSTGPGGGYTF
d_gene: -
j_gene: TRBJ1-2
abundance: -
len: 13
v_gene: TRBV11-3

CDR3nt: TGTGCCAGCAGCTATCCGGGACTAGCGGCATCCTACGAGCAGTACTTC
CDR3aa: CASSYPGLAASYEQYF
d_gene: TRBD2
j_gene: TRBJ2-7
abundance: few
len: 16
v_gene: TRBV7-8

CDR3nt: TGTGCCAGCAGTGCAGAAAGGACTAGCGTGAGCGGGGAGCTGTTTTTT
CDR3aa: CASSAERTSVSGELFF
d_gene: TRBD2
j_gene: TRBJ2-2
abundance: -
len: 16
v_gene: TRBV2

CDR3nt: TGCGCCAGCAGCCTGGGGACAGGGGCCCACGAGCAGTACTTC
CDR3aa: CASSLGTGAHEQYF
d_gene: TRBD1
j_gene: TRBJ2-7
abundance: -
len: 14
v_gene: TRBV5-1

CDR3nt: TGTGCCAGCAGCCATGGGAGCGGGAGCTACGAGCAGTACTTC
CDR3aa: CASSHGSGSYEQYF
d_gene: TRBD2
j_gene: TRBJ2-7
abundance: few
len: 14
v_gene: TRBV11-2

CDR3nt: TGCAGCGTTGGGGCCCCCTCTGGAAACACCATATATTTT
CDR3aa: CSVGAPSGNTIYF
d_gene: -
j_gene: TRBJ1-3
abundance: -
len: 13
v_gene: TRBV29-1